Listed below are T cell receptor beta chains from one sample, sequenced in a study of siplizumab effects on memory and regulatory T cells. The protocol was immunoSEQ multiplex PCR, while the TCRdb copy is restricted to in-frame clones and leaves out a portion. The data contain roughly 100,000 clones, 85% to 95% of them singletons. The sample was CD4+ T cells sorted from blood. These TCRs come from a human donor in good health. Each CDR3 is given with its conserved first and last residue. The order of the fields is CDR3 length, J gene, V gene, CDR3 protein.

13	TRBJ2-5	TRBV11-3	CASSLDTKETQYF
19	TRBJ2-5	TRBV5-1	CASSYPNRSLELYQETQYF
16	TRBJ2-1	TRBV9	CASSVVSGRAEVEQFF
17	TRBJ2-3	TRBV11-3	CASSSTRPTQGSDTQYF
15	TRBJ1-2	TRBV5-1	CASSPGTAPTYGYTF
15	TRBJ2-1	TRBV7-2	CASSRLAAKNNEQFF
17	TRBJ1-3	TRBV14	CASSQDLLSLSGNTIYF
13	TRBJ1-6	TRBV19	CASSIPGNSPLHF
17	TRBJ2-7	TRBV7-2	CASSRAPPGLISYEQYF
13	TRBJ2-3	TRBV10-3	CAIAGVQGDTQYF